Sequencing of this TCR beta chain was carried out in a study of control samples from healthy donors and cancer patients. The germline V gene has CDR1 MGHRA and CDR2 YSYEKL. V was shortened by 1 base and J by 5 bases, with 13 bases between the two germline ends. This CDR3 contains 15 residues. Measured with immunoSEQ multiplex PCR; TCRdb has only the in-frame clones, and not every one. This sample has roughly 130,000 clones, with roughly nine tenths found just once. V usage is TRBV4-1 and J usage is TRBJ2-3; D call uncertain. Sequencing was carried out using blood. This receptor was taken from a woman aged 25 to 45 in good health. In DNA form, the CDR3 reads TGCGCCAGCAGCCAAGTGTACGGTTCGGGAGATACGCAGTATTTT. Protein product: CASSQVYGSGDTQYF.